This T cell receptor beta chain comes out of a study of T cells in Graves' hyperthyroidism and ophthalmopathy. Findings of the study overall: Among clonotypes expanded in thyroid above 0.001, most were also found in blood.

Germline CDR1 is SGHTA and CDR2 is FQGNSA. CDR3 size: 13 residues. With 9 bases removed from V and 3 bases from J, the gap between germline ends came to 15 bases. This clonotype has just one count. The antigen remains undetermined. Template material for amplifying TCR beta CDR3 regions consisted of RNA transcripts. First-round RT-PCR with HTBI primers amplified the TCR CDR3 region. TCRdb re-called the multiplex PCR reads through MiXCR, storing one row per CDR3 protein. The sample records a few hundred thousand distinct CDR3 sequences, just under 25% being singletons. Those with hyperthyroidism were 18 to 65 years old, newly diagnosed, and ill for under 2 months. Clinical symptoms, serum thyroxine and TRAb, thyroid ultrasound and orbital computed tomography together formed the diagnostic basis.

The sample consisted of blood. The clonotype was recovered from a man between 50 and 59 years old with Graves' hyperthyroidism. The chain uses TRBV7-2 and TRBJ2-7; D unresolved. CDR3 sequence (DNA): TGTGCCAGTACCCCCCGACACAGCTACGAGCAGTACTTC. This codes for CASTPRHSYEQYF.